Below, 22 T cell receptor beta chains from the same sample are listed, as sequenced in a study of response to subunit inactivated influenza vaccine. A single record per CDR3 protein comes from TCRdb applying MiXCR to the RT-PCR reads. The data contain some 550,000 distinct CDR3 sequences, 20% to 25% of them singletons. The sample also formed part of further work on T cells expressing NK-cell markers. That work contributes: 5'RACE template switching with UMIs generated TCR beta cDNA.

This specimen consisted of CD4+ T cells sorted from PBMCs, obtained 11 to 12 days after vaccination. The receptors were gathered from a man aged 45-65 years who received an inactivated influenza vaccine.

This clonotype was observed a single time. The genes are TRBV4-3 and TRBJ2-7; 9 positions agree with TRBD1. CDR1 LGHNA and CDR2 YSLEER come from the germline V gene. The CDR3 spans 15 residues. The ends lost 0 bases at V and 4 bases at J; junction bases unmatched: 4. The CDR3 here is CASSQDVQGAYEQYF. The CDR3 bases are TGCGCCAGCAGCCAAGACGTACAGGGGGCTTACGAGCAGTACTTC.

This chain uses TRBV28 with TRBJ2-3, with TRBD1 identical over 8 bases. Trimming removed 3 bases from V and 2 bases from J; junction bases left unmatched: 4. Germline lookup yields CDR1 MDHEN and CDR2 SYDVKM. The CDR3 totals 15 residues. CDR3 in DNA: TGTGCCAGCAGTTTGAACAGGGGGTTCACAGATACGCAGTATTTT. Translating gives CASSLNRGFTDTQYF.

The CDR3 spells CISRIRDRGYEQYF. The DNA for the CDR3 is TGCATCTCAAGAATCCGGGACAGGGGTTACGAGCAGTACTTC. The chain couples TRBV1 to TRBJ2-7; TRBD1, the table's D call, was not compared with the DNA. TRBV1 is classified as a pseudogene. The CDR3 totals 14 residues.

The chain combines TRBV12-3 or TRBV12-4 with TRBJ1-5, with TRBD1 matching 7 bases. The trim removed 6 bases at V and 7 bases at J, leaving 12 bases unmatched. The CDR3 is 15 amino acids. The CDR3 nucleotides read TGTGCCAGCAGCTCCGCGACAGGGTTGTCGCAGCCCCAGCATTTT. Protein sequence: CASSSATGLSQPQHF.

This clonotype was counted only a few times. The CDR3 protein is CATSPQGSTGELFF. Written as DNA, the CDR3 is TGTGCCACCAGTCCCCAGGGTTCCACCGGGGAGCTGTTTTTT. The chain recombines TRBV24-1 with TRBJ2-2; maybe TRBD1 (5 bases). V was pared by 6 bases and J by 4 bases, with 11 bases between. The CDR3 totals 14 residues. Germline loops: CDR1 KGHDR, CDR2 SFDVKD.

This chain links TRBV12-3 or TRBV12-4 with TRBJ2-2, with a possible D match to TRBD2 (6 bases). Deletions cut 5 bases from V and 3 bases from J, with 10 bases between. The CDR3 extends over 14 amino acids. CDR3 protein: CASSLRDYTGELFF. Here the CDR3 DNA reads TGTGCCAGCAGTCTACGGGACTACACCGGGGAGCTGTTTTTT.

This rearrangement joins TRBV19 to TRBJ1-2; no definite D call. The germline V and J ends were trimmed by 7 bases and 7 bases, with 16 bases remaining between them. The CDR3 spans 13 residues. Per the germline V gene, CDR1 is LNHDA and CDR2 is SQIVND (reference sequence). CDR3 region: CASTPLTRGGYTF. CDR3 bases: TGTGCCAGTACCCCCCTCACGCGCGGTGGCTACACCTTC.

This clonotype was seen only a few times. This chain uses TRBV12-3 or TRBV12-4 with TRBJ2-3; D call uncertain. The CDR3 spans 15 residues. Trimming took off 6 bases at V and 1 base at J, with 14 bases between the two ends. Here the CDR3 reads CASSHRTSGTDTQYF. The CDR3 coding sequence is TGTGCCAGCAGCCACAGAACCTCGGGCACAGATACGCAGTATTTT.

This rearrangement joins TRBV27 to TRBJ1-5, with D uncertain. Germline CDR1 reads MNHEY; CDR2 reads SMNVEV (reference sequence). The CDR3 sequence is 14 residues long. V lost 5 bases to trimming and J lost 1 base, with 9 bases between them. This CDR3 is CASSQYGSNQPQHF. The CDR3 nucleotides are TGTGCCAGCAGTCAATACGGCAGCAATCAGCCCCAGCATTTT.

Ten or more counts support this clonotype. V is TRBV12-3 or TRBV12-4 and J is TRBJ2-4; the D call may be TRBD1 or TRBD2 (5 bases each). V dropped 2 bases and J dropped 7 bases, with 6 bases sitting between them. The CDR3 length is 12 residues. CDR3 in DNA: TGTGCCAGCAGTTTATGGGGGAACATTCAGTACTTC. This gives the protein CASSLWGNIQYF.

The CDR3 DNA reads TGTGCCAGCAGTGAACCTGGGACTAGCGGGGGCGAGCAGTACTTC. Encoded protein: CASSEPGTSGGEQYF. V is TRBV6-1 and J is TRBJ2-7; 14 nucleotides align to TRBD2. The V gene's germline CDR1 is MNHNS and CDR2 SASEGT. The CDR3 covers 15 residues. With 2 bases clipped from V and 6 bases from J, the junction kept 3 bases outside the gene matches.

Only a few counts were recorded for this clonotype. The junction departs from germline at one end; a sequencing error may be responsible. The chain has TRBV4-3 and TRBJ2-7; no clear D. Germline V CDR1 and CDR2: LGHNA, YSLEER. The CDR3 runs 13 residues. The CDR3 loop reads CACSQVSGNEQYF. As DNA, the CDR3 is TGCGCCTGCAGCCAAGTTTCTGGGAACGAGCAGTACTTC.

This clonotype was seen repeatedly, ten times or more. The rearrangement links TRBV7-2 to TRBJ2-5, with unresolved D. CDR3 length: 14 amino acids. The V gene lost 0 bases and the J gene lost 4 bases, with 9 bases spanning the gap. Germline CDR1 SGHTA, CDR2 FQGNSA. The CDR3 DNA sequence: TGTGCCAGCAGCTTAGCTCTCAGTGGAGAGACCCAGTACTTC. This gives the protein CASSLALSGETQYF.

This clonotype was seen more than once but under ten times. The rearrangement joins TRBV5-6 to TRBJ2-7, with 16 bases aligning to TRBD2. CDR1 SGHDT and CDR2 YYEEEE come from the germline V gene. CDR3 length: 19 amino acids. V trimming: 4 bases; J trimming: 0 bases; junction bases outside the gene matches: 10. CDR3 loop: CASSGGTSGRAESSYEQYF. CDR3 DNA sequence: TGTGCCAGCAGCGGTGGGACTAGCGGGAGGGCCGAGAGCTCCTACGAGCAGTACTTC.

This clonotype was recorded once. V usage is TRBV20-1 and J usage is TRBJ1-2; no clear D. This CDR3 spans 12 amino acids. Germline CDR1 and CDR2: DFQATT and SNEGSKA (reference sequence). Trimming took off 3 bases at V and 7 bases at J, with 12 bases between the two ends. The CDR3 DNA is TGCAGTGCTAGCCAGCGATGGAGTGGCTACACCTTC. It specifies CSASQRWSGYTF.

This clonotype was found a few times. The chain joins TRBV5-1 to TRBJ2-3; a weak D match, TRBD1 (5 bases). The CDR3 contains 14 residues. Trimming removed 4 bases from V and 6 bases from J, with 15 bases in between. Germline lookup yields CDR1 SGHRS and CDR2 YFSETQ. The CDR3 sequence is CASSQDTTQDTQYF. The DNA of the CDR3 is TGCGCCAGCAGCCAGGACACCACCCAGGATACGCAGTATTTT.

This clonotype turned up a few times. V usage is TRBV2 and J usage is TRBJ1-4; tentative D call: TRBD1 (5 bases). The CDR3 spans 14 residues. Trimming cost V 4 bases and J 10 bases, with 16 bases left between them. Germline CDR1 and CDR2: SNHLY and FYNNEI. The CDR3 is CASSVGQNPGKLFF. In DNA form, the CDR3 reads TGTGCCAGCAGTGTGGGGCAGAATCCGGGAAAACTGTTTTTT.

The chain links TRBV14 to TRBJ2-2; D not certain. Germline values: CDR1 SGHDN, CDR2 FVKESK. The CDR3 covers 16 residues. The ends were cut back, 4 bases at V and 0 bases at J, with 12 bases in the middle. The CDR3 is CASSRLGTANTGELFF. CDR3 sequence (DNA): TGTGCCAGCAGCCGCCTGGGAACTGCGAACACCGGGGAGCTGTTTTTT.

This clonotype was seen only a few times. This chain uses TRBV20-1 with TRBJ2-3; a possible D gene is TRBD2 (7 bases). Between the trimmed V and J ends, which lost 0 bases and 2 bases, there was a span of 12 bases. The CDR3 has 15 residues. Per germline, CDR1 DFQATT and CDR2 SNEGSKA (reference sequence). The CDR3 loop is CSARDMGGATDTQYF. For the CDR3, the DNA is TGCAGTGCTAGAGATATGGGGGGGGCCACAGATACGCAGTATTTT.

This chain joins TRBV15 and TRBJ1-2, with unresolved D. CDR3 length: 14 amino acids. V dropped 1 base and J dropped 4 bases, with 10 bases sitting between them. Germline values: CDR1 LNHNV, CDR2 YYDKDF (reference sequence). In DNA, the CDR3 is TGTGCCACCAGCAGAGCTGAGGCAAGCTATGGCTACACCTTC. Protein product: CATSRAEASYGYTF. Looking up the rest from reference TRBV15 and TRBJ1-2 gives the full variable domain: DAMVIQNPRYQVTQFGKPVTLSCSQTLNHNVMYWYQQKSSQAPKLLFHYYDKDFNNEADTPDNFQSRRPNTSFCFLDIRSPGLGDTAMYLCATSRAEASYGYTFGSGTRLTVV.

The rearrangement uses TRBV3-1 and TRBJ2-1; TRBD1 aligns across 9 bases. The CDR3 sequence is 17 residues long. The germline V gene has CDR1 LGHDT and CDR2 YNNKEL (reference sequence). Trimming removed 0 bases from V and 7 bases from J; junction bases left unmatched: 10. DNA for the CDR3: TGTGCCAGCAGCCAAGATGGGATTACAGGGGGCCGTAATGAGCAGTTCTTC. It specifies CASSQDGITGGRNEQFF.

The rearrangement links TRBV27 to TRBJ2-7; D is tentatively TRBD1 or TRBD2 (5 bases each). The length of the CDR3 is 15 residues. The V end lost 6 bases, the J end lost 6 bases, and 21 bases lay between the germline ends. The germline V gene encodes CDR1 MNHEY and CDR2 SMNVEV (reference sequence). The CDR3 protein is CASREGTSLRGEQYF. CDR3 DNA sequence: TGTGCCAGCAGAGAGGGCACCTCCCTAAGGGGCGAGCAGTACTTC.